A selection of T cell receptor beta chains follows, all from one sample in a study of blood T cell repertoires in COVID-19. Method: immunoSEQ multiplex PCR; TCRdb's copy keeps in-frame clones and lacks some. The repertoire includes about 220,000 clones, 80% to 90% of them detected once, and 3.5% sits in the top ten. Sequencing was done on a sample of PBMCs or T cells enriched from blood (not recorded which). These receptors were collected from a woman under 30 in a cohort exposed to, infected with or recovered from COVID-19 (not recorded which). Each CDR3 is given with its conserved first and last residue. A D gene is named only where the DNA matches it firmly. Rows may omit the clone size; those that give it use once, few, many or a size class.

>15|TRBJ1-4|-|TRBV18|-
TGTGCCAGCTCCCCTCCGGAGAGTTGGGGCGAAAAACTGTTTTTT
CASSPPESWGEKLFF
>15|TRBJ2-1|-|TRBV7-9|TRBD1
TGTGCCAGCAGCTTAGAAGGGACAGGGTTCGATGAGCAGTTCTTC
CASSLEGTGFDEQFF
>13|TRBJ2-1|-|TRBV19|-
TGTGCCAGTAGTATATGGACTGACAATGAGCAGTTCTTC
CASSIWTDNEQFF
>15|TRBJ2-1|-|TRBV9|-
TGTGCCAGCAGCCCAAGACCACAGGGAGACAATGAGCAGTTCTTC
CASSPRPQGDNEQFF
>13|TRBJ1-1|-|TRBV5-1|-
TGCGCCAGCAGCGCTACTCAGGGGTCTGAAGCTTTCTTT
CASSATQGSEAFF
>12|TRBJ2-5|-|TRBV19|-
TGTGCCAGTAGTATACCTGAAGAGACCCAGTACTTC
CASSIPEETQYF
>13|TRBJ1-6|-|TRBV5-6|TRBD1
TGTGCCAGCAGCTGGGACAGGGCCGCACCCCTCCACTTT
CASSWDRAAPLHF
>15|TRBJ1-2|-|TRBV18|TRBD1
TGTGCCAGCTCACCTGGACAGGGGCTGGGCTATGGCTACACCTTC
CASSPGQGLGYGYTF
>14|TRBJ2-2|-|TRBV13|-
TGTGCCAGCAGCCTTTCACTATGGACCGGGGAGCTGTTTTTT
CASSLSLWTGELFF
>15|TRBJ1-5|-|TRBV3-1/TRBV3-2|-
TGTGCCAGCAGCCAAGATGCGAGGGGAGGTCAGCCCCAGCATTTT
CASSQDARGGQPQHF
>24|TRBJ1-6|-|TRBV14|TRBD1
TGTGCCAGCAGCCCGACCCGGGACAGGTTTGACCTGGAGCCTCCAAACTCCTATAATTCACCCCTCCACTTT
CASSPTRDRFDLEPPNSYNSPLHF
>15|TRBJ1-3|-|TRBV28|-
TGTGCCAGCATCACCCTCACAGGGTCTGGAAACACCATATATTTT
CASITLTGSGNTIYF
>15|TRBJ2-3|-|TRBV3-1/TRBV3-2|TRBD2
TGTGCCAGCAGCACGACTAGCGGGGGCCCAGATACGCAGTATTTT
CASSTTSGGPDTQYF
>16|TRBJ1-5|-|TRBV10-3|TRBD1
TGTGCCATCGGAGGGGGCCCACAGGGGGACGATCAGCCCCAGCATTTT
CAIGGGPQGDDQPQHF
>14|TRBJ2-7|-|TRBV19|-
TGTGCCAGTAGTATGACCCCCACAGAACGGGAGCAGTACTTC
CASSMTPTEREQYF
>15|TRBJ2-7|-|TRBV5-4|TRBD2
TGTGCCAGCAGCTTGGAGGTGGGGGGGTCCTACGAGCAGTACTTC
CASSLEVGGSYEQYF
>13|TRBJ2-3|-|TRBV12-3/TRBV12-4|-
TGTGCCAGCAGTTTTTTCCCGACAGATACGCAGTATTTT
CASSFFPTDTQYF
>15|TRBJ2-1|-|TRBV7-8|-
TGTGCCAGCAGCCCCGGGGGGCCTTTCCACAATGAGCAGTTCTTC
CASSPGGPFHNEQFF
>16|TRBJ2-1|once|TRBV12-5|TRBD2
TGTGCTAGTGGTTTGGTAGGGCCAGCGGGAAGGAATGAGCAGTTCTTC
CASGLVGPAGRNEQFF
>16|TRBJ2-5|-|TRBV5-4|TRBD2
TGTGCCAGCAGCGCCCGACTAGATGGGGAGGGGGAGACCCAGTACTTC
CASSARLDGEGETQYF
>17|TRBJ1-5|-|TRBV4-2|TRBD1
TGTGCCAGCAGCCAGACCACGGGACAGGGGATCAATCAGCCCCAGCATTTT
CASSQTTGQGINQPQHF
>14|TRBJ2-1|-|TRBV11-2|-
TGTGCCAGCAGCCCCCAGGGCCCCACCGGTGAGCAGTTCTTC
CASSPQGPTGEQFF
>13|TRBJ2-1|-|TRBV28|TRBD2
TGTGCCAGCAGCGCTAGCGGAAGAGGTGAGCAGTTCTTC
CASSASGRGEQFF
>15|TRBJ2-1|-|TRBV6-5|TRBD2
TGTGCCAGCAGGCCTACTAGCGGGAGTGACAATGAGCAGTTCTTC
CASRPTSGSDNEQFF
>15|TRBJ1-5|-|TRBV27|-
TGTGCCAGCAGTCCCCTGGGCCTGGGCAATCAGCCCCAGCATTTT
CASSPLGLGNQPQHF
>15|TRBJ2-1|-|TRBV9|-
TGTGCCAGCAGCGGCGCAGGGGCGTCCTACAATGAGCAGTTCTTC
CASSGAGASYNEQFF
>12|TRBJ1-2|-|TRBV28|-
TGTGCCAGCAGTTTTTCAGACTATGGCTACACCTTC
CASSFSDYGYTF
>19|TRBJ2-7|-|TRBV7-6|TRBD2
TGTGCCAGCAGCTTAATCTCCACTAGCGGGGGGGCCTGGTCTGCCGAGCAGTACTTC
CASSLISTSGGAWSAEQYF
>14|TRBJ2-1|-|TRBV6-6|TRBD2
TGTGCCAGCAGTTACTACCGGGGGGGGAATGAGCAGTTCTTC
CASSYYRGGNEQFF
>15|TRBJ1-4|-|TRBV11-2|TRBD1
TGTGCCAGCAGCTTAAGTTCAGGGGGTATTGAAAAACTGTTTTTT
CASSLSSGGIEKLFF
>15|TRBJ2-7|-|TRBV7-7|-
TGTGCCAGCAGCTTAGCGTCAGGGGATGGTTACGAGCAGTACTTC
CASSLASGDGYEQYF
>14|TRBJ2-7|-|TRBV14|-
TGTGCCAGCAGCCGCCAGGGTCAAGCTAGGGAGCAGTACTTC
CASSRQGQAREQYF
>12|TRBJ2-3|-|TRBV2|-
TGTGCCAGCAGACTAGACACAGATACGCAGTATTTT
CASRLDTDTQYF
>18|TRBJ2-2|-|TRBV28|-
TGTGCCAGCAGTTTTGCCAGGTGGCCACTCGCGAACACCGGGGAGCTGTTTTTT
CASSFARWPLANTGELFF
>15|TRBJ2-1|-|TRBV5-1|-
TGCGCCAGCAGGGACTCGCCAAGCTCCTACAATGAGCAGTTCTTC
CASRDSPSSYNEQFF
>15|TRBJ1-2|-|TRBV5-4|TRBD1
TGTGCCAGCAGCGACGCAACAGGGGGCAACTATGGCTACACCTTC
CASSDATGGNYGYTF
>14|TRBJ2-7|-|TRBV6-5|-
TGTGCCAGCAGTCGACTAGAGGTCAATTACGAGCAGTACTTC
CASSRLEVNYEQYF
>13|TRBJ2-7|-|TRBV10-2|-
TGCGCCAGCCGGGGGGCCAACTCCTACGAGCAGTACTTC
CASRGANSYEQYF
>16|TRBJ2-1|-|TRBV5-1|-
TGCGCCAGCAGCTTGGGGCTGGGGGGATACTACAATGAGCAGTTCTTC
CASSLGLGGYYNEQFF
>15|TRBJ2-7|-|TRBV19|-
TGTGCCAGTAGTAGTAAACGGACTTTTGGCTACGAGCAGTACTTC
CASSSKRTFGYEQYF
>15|TRBJ1-6|-|TRBV24-1|-
TGTGCCCCTGTGATACACGCCAGGGCAAATTCACCCCTCCACTTT
CAPVIHARANSPLHF
>14|TRBJ2-1|-|TRBV5-8|-
TGTGCCAGCAGCTTGGCCACAGGGCGGGATGAGCAGTTCTTC
CASSLATGRDEQFF
>18|TRBJ1-1|-|TRBV27|-
TGTGCCAGCAGCCTCTTCCCCTTCGGGGGGCGCTTGAACACTGAAGCTTTCTTT
CASSLFPFGGRLNTEAFF
>17|TRBJ1-2|-|TRBV27|TRBD1
TGTGCCAGCAGTGGGGGGACCCGGGACAGGACTTTTGGTGGCTACACCTTC
CASSGGTRDRTFGGYTF
>19|TRBJ1-5|-|TRBV6-1|TRBD1
TGTGCCAGCAGTGAAGCCTTAGGACAGGGGGGATATAGCAATCAGCCCCAGCATTTT
CASSEALGQGGYSNQPQHF
>13|TRBJ1-1|-|TRBV7-2|-
TGTGCCAGCAGCTTGGTCAGGAACACTGAAGCTTTCTTT
CASSLVRNTEAFF
>18|TRBJ2-1|-|TRBV7-2|TRBD2
TGTGCCAGCAGCCTAACGGGACTAGCGGGGGCCTGGGGCAATGAGCAGTTCTTC
CASSLTGLAGAWGNEQFF
>15|TRBJ1-3|-|TRBV6-6|-
TGTGCCAGTCATGAAGCTAGAAGCTCTGGAAACACCATATATTTT
CASHEARSSGNTIYF
>15|TRBJ2-3|-|TRBV5-1|TRBD2
TGCGCCAGCAGCAGCACTAGCGGGACGATAGATACGCAGTATTTT
CASSSTSGTIDTQYF
>17|TRBJ1-2|-|TRBV11-2|TRBD1
TGTGCCAGCAGCACGTCGATACCGACAGGGGGCTTCTATGGCTACACCTTC
CASSTSIPTGGFYGYTF
>13|TRBJ1-6|-|TRBV2|-
TGTGTCCTTGGGCGGGAGACGAATTCACCCCTCCACTTT
CVLGRETNSPLHF
>14|TRBJ2-7|-|TRBV28|TRBD1
TGTGCCAGCAGTTCCGGACAGGGGAAGGACGAGCAGTACTTC
CASSSGQGKDEQYF
>13|TRBJ2-2|few|TRBV13|-
TGTGCCAGCAGCCCTCCGTCCACCGGGGAGCTGTTTTTT
CASSPPSTGELFF
>15|TRBJ2-1|-|TRBV11-3|TRBD2
TGTGCCAGCAGCTTACGGACTAGCGGCTCCAATGAGCAGTTCTTC
CASSLRTSGSNEQFF
>14|TRBJ2-3|-|TRBV30|TRBD2
TGTGCCAGTAGGACTAGCGGACTCACAGATACGCAGTATTTT
CASRTSGLTDTQYF
>14|TRBJ2-7|-|TRBV11-2|-
TGTGCCAGCAGCTTAGCGGGAGCAATCTACGAGCAGTACTTC
CASSLAGAIYEQYF
>14|TRBJ1-5|-|TRBV3-1/TRBV3-2|-
TGTGCCAGCAGCCAAGATCAAGGGGATCAGCCCCAGCATTTT
CASSQDQGDQPQHF